The clone carrying this TCR beta chain was counted a few times. Its specificity is unknown. Healthy bone marrow donors formed the donor group. The sample belongs to a study of cytomegalovirus exposure and HLA in healthy donors. This PCR relied on a set of 60 Vbeta primers and 13 Jbeta primers. The table came from immunoSEQ multiplex PCR; TCRdb's copy has only in-frame clones and leaves some out. The sample holds about 130,000 clones, around two thirds seen once. Study-level results: In a later analysis, V- and J-gene trimming of beta chains associated with a DCLRE1C missense variant, replicated independently. Some 150 TCR beta chains were listed as cytomegalovirus-associated. High specificity and sensitivity for cytomegalovirus status were reported for the classifier.

V was pared by 4 bases and J by 5 bases, with 9 bases between. This CDR3 is built from 13 residues. The germline V gene has CDR1 SGDLS and CDR2 YYNGEE. The sequenced material came from PBMCs. This receptor was identified in a human donor in good health. The rearrangement links TRBV9 to TRBJ1-4; D is unresolved. The CDR3 nucleotides read TGTGCCAGCAGCCCCACCGGGAATGAAAAACTGTTTTTT. Translation: CASSPTGNEKLFF. The full variable domain, in which reference TRBV9 and TRBJ1-4 provide the parts outside the CDR3, is DSGVTQTPKHLITATGQRVTLRCSPRSGDLSVYWYQQSLDQGLQFLIQYYNGEERAKGNILERFSAQQFPDLHSELNLSSLELGDSALYFCASSPTGNEKLFFGSGTQLSVL.